This T cell receptor beta chain was observed in a study of T-cell reconstitution after alpha-beta-depleted transplantation in children. The authors prepared the TCRbeta library with unique molecular identifiers. TCRdb ran MiXCR on the PCR reads and lists one entry per CDR3 protein. Altogether 500,000 to 600,000 distinct CDR3 sequences are present, 32% being singletons, with the ten largest covering approximately 2.3%. The TCR comes from a human donor who donated a stem cell graft to a child with aplastic anemia. The specimen comprised PBMCs from the stem cell graft donor, sampled from the stem cell graft.

The CDR3 region is CSARAPGVPYEQYF. The DNA of the CDR3 is TGCAGTGCTAGAGCCCCGGGGGTACCCTACGAGCAGTACTTC. This rearrangement joins TRBV20-1 to TRBJ2-7, with D possibly TRBD2 on 6 matching bases. Germline V gene sequence: CDR1 DFQATT, CDR2 SNEGSKA (reference sequence). The CDR3 is 14 residues long. Trimming left V 1 base short and J 2 bases short, with 12 bases between.